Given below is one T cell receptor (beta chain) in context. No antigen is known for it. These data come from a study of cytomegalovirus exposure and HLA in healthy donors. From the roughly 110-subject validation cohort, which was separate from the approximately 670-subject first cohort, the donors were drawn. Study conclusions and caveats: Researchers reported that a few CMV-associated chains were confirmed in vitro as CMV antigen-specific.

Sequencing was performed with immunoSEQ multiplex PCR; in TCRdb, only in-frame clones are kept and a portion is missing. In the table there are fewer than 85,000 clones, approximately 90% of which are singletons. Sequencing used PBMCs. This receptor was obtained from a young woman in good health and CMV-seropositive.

The CDR3 is CASSLDPGPRGTEAFF. CDR3 bases: TGTGCCAGCAGCTTGGATCCGGGTCCCAGGGGCACTGAAGCTTTCTTT. The gene calls are TRBV5-4 and TRBJ1-1; D possibly corresponds to TRBD1 (6 bases). Trimming pared 0 bases from V and 4 bases from J, leaving 16 bases between. The length of the CDR3 is 16 residues. Germline assignment: CDR1 SGHNT and CDR2 YYREEE (reference sequence).